This T cell receptor beta chain was profiled in a study of cytomegalovirus exposure and HLA in healthy donors. Across the study: Unique TCRs numbering roughly 80 million, obtained from HLA-typed donors, made up an early data release. Study-level points and caveats: Among the CMV-associated chains, three were confirmed in vitro as specific for CMV antigens. In an earlier analysis, productive rearrangement rates for most beta V segments clustered near 87% or 30%. Sequencing depth roughly uniform across donors was assumed in presence/absence analyses.

Concerning this clone: Its antigen is not known.

In the PCR, 60 Vbeta and 13 Jbeta primers were used. Here immunoSEQ multiplex PCR was the method, and the copy in TCRdb shows in-frame clones only, minus some. The sample contains 100,000 to 150,000 clones, 77% of which appear only once. The CDR3 has 15 amino acids. The ends were cut back, 0 bases at V and 0 bases at J, with 9 bases in the middle. Germline CDR1 and CDR2: SGHDT and YYEEEE. The origin of this receptor is a male donor in good health and CMV-seropositive. Specimen: PBMCs. The chain combines TRBV5-6 with TRBJ1-1, with a tentative D call TRBD1 (5 bases). DNA of the CDR3: TGTGCCAGCAGCTTGGCTGGAGGGGTGAACACTGAAGCTTTCTTT. Translated: CASSLAGGVNTEAFF.